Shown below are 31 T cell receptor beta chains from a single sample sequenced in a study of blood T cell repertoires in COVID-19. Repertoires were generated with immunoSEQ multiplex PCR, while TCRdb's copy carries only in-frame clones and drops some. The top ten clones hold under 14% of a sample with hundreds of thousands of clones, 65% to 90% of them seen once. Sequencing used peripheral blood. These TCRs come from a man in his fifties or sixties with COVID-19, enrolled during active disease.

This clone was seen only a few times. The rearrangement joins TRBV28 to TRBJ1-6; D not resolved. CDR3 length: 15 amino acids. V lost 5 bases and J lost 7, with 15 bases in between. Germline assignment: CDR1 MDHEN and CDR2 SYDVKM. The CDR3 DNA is TGTGCCAGCAGTGGAGCGCCGACGGGGAATTCACCCCTCCACTTT. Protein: CASSGAPTGNSPLHF.

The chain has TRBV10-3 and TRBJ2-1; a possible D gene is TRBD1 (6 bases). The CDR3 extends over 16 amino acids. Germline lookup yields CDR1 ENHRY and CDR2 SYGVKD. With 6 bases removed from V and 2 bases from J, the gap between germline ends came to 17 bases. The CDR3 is CAIRDSTGRPYNEQFF. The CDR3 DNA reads TGTGCCATCAGGGATTCTACAGGGCGCCCCTACAATGAGCAGTTCTTC.

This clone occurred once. CDR3 sequence (DNA): TGTGCCAGCAGTTCTGTTACAGGGGAGGTGCAGTACTTC. Its translation: CASSSVTGEVQYF. This rearrangement joins TRBV6-2 or TRBV6-3 to TRBJ2-7; the D gene is possibly TRBD1 (7 bases). The CDR3 spans 13 residues. The ends were cut back, 4 bases at V and 9 bases at J, with 16 bases in the middle. Germline V gene data show CDR1 as MNHEY and CDR2 as SVGEGT.

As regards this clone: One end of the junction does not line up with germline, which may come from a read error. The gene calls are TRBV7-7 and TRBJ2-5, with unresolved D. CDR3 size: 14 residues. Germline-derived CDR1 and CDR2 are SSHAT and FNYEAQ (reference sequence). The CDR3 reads CASSLGQDQETQYF. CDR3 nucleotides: TGTGCTAGCAGCTTAGGCCAGGACCAAGAGACCCAGTACTTC.

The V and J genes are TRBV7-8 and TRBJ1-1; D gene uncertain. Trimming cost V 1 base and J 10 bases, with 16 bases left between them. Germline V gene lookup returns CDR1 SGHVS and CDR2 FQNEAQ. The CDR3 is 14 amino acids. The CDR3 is CASSLGRRNLGAFF. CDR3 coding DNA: TGTGCCAGCAGCTTAGGAAGGAGAAATCTGGGAGCTTTCTTT. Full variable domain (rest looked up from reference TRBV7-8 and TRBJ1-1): GAGVSQSPRYKVAKRGQDVALRCDPISGHVSLFWYQQALGQGPEFLTYFQNEAQLDKSGLPSDRFFAERPEGSVSTLKIQRTQQEDSAVYLCASSLGRRNLGAFFGQGTRLTVV.

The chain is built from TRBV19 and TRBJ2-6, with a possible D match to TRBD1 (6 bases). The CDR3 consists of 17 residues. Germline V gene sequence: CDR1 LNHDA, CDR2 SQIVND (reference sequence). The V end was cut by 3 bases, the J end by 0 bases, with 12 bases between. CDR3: CASSMPGVSSGANVLTF. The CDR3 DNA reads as TGTGCCAGTAGTATGCCAGGGGTGAGCTCTGGGGCCAACGTCCTGACTTTC.

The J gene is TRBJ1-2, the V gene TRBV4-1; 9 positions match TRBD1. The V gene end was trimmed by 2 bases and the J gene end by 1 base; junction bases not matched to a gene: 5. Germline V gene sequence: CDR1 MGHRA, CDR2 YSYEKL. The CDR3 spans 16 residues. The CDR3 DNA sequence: TGCGCCAGCAGCCAACCCGGGACAGGGATTAACTATGGCTACACCTTC. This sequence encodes CASSQPGTGINYGYTF.

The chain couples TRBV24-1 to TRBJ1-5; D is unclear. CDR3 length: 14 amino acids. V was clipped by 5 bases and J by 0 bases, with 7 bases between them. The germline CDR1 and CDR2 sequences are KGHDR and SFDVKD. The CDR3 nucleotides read TGTGCCACCAGTGTCGACAATAGCAATCAGCCCCAGCATTTT. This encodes CATSVDNSNQPQHF.

The CDR3 sequence: CASSESAVGFGAFF. CDR3 DNA sequence: TGCGCCAGCAGTGAGTCGGCCGTTGGCTTCGGGGCTTTCTTT. The chain combines TRBV10-2 with TRBJ1-1; D not resolved. Looked up from germline, CDR1 is WSHSY and CDR2 is SAAADI. The CDR3 has 14 residues. Trimming stripped 0 bases from V and 11 bases from J, with 16 bases between.

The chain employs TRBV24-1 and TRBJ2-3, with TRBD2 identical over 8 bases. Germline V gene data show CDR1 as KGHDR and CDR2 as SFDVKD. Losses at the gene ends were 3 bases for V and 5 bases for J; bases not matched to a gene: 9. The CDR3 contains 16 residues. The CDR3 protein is CATSDTAGAPGDTQYF. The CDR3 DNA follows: TGTGCCACCAGTGATACAGCGGGGGCTCCAGGAGATACGCAGTATTTT.

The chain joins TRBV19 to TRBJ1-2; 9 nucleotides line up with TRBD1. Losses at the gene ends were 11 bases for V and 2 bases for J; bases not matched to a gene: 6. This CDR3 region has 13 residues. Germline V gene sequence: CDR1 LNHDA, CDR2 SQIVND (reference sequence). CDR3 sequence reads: CAAKTGGNYGYTF. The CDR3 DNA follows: TGTGCCGCAAAGACAGGGGGGAACTATGGCTACACCTTC.

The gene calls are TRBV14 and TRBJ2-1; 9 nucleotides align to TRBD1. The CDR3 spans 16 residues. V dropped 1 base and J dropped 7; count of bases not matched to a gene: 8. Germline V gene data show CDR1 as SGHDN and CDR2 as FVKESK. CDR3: CASSQVGTGHRNEQFF. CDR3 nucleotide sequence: TGTGCCAGCAGCCAAGTCGGGACAGGGCATCGGAATGAGCAGTTCTTC.

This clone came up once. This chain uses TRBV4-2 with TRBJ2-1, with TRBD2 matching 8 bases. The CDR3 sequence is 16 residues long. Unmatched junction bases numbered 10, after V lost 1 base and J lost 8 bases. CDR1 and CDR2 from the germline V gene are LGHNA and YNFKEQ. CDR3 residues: CASSQAWRGEVDEQFF. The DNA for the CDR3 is TGTGCCAGCAGCCAAGCATGGCGGGGGGAGGTCGATGAGCAGTTCTTC.

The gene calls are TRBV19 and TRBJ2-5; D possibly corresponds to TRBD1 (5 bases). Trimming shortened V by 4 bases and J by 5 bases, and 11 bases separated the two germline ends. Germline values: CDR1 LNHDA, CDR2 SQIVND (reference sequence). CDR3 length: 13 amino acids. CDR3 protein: CASSTQVLETQYF. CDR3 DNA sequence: TGTGCCAGTAGTACACAGGTTTTGGAGACCCAGTACTTC.

This chain's CDR3 is CASTGGPGNTIYF. The CDR3 nucleotides are TGTGCCAGTACAGGGGGGCCTGGAAACACCATATATTTT. J is TRBJ1-3 and V is TRBV7-9; TRBD1 aligns across 8 bases. The V gene end was trimmed by 9 bases and the J gene end by 2 bases; junction bases not matched to a gene: 3. The length of the CDR3 is 13 residues. Germline V CDR1 and CDR2: SEHNR, FQNEAQ (reference sequence).

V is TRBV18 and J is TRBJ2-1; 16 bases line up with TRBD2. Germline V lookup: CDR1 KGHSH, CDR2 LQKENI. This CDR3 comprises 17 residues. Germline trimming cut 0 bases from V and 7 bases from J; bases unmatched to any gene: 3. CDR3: CASSPPGLAGGLNEQFF. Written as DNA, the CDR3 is TGTGCCAGCTCACCACCGGGACTAGCGGGGGGGCTAAATGAGCAGTTCTTC.

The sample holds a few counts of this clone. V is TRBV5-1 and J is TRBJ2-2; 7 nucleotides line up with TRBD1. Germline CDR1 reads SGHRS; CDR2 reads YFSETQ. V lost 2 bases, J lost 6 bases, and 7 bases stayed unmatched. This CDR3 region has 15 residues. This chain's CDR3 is CASSLTGASPGELFF. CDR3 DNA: TGCGCCAGCAGCTTAACAGGGGCATCCCCCGGGGAGCTGTTTTTT.

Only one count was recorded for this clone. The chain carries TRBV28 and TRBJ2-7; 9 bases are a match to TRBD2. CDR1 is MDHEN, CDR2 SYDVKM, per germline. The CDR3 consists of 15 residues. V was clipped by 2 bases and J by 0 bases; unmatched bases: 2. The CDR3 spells CASSLLAGLSYEQYF. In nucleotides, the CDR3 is TGTGCCAGCAGTTTACTAGCGGGGCTCTCCTACGAGCAGTACTTC.

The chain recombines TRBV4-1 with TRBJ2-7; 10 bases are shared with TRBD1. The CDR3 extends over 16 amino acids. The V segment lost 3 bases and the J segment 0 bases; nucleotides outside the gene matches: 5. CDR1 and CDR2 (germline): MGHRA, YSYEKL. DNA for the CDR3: TGCGCCAGCAGCCAGGGACAGGGGATCCCCTCCTACGAGCAGTACTTC. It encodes CASSQGQGIPSYEQYF.

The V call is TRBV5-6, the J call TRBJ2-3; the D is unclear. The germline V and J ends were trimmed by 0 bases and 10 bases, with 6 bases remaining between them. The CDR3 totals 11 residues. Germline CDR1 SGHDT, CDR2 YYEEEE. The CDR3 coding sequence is TGTGCCAGCAGCTTGGGGCCCTCGCAGTATTTT. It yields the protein CASSLGPSQYF.

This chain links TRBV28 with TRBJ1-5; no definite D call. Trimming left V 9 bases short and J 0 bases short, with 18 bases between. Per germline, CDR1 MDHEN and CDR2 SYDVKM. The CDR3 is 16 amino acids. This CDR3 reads CASRSGGVYSNQPQHF. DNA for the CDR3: TGTGCCAGTAGGAGCGGTGGGGTGTATAGCAATCAGCCCCAGCATTTT.

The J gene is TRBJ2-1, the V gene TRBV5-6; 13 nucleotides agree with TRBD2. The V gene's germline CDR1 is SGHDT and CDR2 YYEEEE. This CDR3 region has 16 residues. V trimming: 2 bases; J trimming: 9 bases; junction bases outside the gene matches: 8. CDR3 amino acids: CASSFRTSGRSFEQFF. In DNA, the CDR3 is TGTGCCAGCAGCTTCCGGACTAGCGGGAGATCTTTTGAGCAGTTCTTC.

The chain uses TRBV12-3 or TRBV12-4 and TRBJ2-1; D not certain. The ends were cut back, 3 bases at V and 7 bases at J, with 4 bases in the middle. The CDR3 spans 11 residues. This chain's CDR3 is CASSFENEQFF. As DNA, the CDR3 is TGTGCCAGCAGTTTTGAGAATGAGCAGTTCTTC.

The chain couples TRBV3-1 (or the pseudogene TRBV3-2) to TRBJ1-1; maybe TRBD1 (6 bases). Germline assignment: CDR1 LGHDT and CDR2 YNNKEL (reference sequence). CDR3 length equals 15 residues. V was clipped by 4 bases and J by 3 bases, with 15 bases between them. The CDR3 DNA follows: TGTGCCAGCAGCCGAAATCACAAGGGGGACACTGAAGCTTTCTTT. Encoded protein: CASSRNHKGDTEAFF.

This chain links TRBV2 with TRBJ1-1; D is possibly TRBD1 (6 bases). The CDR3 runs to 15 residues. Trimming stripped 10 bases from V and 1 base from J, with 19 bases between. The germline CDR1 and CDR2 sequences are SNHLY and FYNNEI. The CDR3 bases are TGTGCCACTGTCCGGGACACCCGAGGGAACACTGAAGCTTTCTTT. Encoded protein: CATVRDTRGNTEAFF.

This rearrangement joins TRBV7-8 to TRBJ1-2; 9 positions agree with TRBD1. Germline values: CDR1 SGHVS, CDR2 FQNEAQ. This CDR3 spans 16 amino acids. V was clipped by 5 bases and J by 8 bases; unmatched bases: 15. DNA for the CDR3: TGTGCCAGCAGCAGTTCCACCGGGACAGGGATTTTCGGCTACACCTTC. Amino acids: CASSSSTGTGIFGYTF.

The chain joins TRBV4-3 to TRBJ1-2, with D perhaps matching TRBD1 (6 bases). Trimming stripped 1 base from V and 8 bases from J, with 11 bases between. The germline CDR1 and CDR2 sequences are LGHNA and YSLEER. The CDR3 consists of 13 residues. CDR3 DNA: TGCGCCAGCAGCCAAGCAGGGGAAGGCGGCTACACCTTC. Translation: CASSQAGEGGYTF.

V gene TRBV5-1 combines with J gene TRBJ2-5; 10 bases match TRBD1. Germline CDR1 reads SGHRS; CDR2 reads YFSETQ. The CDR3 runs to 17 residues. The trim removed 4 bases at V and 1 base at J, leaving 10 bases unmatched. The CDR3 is CASSGGGTGVTQETQYF. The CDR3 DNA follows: TGCGCCAGCAGCGGCGGTGGGACAGGGGTAACCCAAGAGACCCAGTACTTC.

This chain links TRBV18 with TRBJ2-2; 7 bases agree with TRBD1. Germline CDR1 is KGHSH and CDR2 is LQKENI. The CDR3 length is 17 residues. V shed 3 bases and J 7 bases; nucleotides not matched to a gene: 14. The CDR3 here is CASSPKTQGSQGGELFF. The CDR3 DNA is TGTGCCAGCTCACCTAAAACACAGGGGTCCCAAGGCGGGGAGCTGTTTTTT.

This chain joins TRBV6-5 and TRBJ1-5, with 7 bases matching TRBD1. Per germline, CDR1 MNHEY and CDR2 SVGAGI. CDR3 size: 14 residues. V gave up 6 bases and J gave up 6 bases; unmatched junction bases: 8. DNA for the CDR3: TGTGCCAGCAGCGAGGGGGCTGGGGGTCAGCCCCAGCATTTT. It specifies CASSEGAGGQPQHF.

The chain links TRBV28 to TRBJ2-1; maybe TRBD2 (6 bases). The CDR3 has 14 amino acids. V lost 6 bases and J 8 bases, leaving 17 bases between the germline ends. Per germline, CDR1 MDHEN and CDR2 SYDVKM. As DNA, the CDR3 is TGTGCCAGCAGCCTCGCGGGACCCCAACATGAGCAGTTCTTC. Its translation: CASSLAGPQHEQFF.